This T cell receptor (beta chain) stems from a study of T cells in Graves' hyperthyroidism and ophthalmopathy (dated by TCRdb to between 2018 and 2021). Broadly, across the study: Peripheral blood samples were taken at the time of initial diagnosis, prior to any treatment. The paper describes TCR Vbeta CDR3 sequencing of about 140 peripheral blood samples, made up of roughly 40 ophthalmopathy patients, some 80 hyperthyroidism patients and some 17 progressor patients. Prospective prediction of ophthalmopathy was tested in an independent validation cohort consisting of some 20 hyperthyroidism patients and some 17 patients who later progressed to ophthalmopathy. Once sampling was done, hyperthyroidism patients were given methimazole at a starting dose of 30 mg daily, whereas ophthalmopathy patients were given high-dose intravenous methylprednisolone. For training and testing, the 100 patients in the discovery cohort were randomly divided in a 7:3 ratio. To identify TCR V-J signatures that set the groups apart, the researchers used a discovery cohort of more than 95 patients, made up of 43 with Graves' ophthalmopathy and about 60 with stable Graves' hyperthyroidism. The study also compared thyroid tissue and blood T-cell repertoires from several Graves' hyperthyroidism patients.

TCR beta CDR3 regions were amplified from RNA transcripts. The TCR CDR3 was subjected to a first round of RT-PCR using the HTBI primer set and the Qiagen OneStep RT-PCR kit. The libraries were constructed in a second round of multiplex PCR and then size-selected and purified. Paired-end sequencing of the libraries was performed with 100 bp reads on an Illumina HiSeq2000. The study's own analysis went as follows. SOAPnuke was used to process the raw data, removing reads that contained adapters or uncalled bases, had a mean Phred below 15, or lacked an exact match to the constant primer or identifier. High-quality paired reads were merged using COPE v1.2.5, and each unique nucleotide sequence was defined as a clonotype. MiTCR v1.1 was used to align clonotypes to the IMGT TRBV, TRBD and TRBJ reference segments. The analysis was restricted to V-J combinations with a frequency above 0.0001, which together covered around 99% of the repertoires. A TCS score was defined as the ratio between F50 (clonal expansion) and ExV (chaos), using BLOSUM62-based TCRdist between CDR3 peptides within each V-J. Welch's t-statistics and random forest reduced around 520 V-J features to about 13, which were used in a naive Bayes classifier (R e1071). TCRdb redid the processing of the public reads, applying fastp at Q25 and MiXCR, and retained in-frame beta chains. Every distinct CDR3 protein forms one entry, paired with its most common genes and DNA. These V and J calls rely on TCRdb rather than the paper's analysis. For this sample the table gives about 580,000 distinct CDR3 sequences, of which 11% to 15% were detected only once. In total, the top ten clones hold about 5.8% of the sample.

Trimming removed 0 bases from V and 2 bases from J, leaving 10 bases between the germline ends. Per the germline V gene, SGDLS is the CDR1 and YYNGEE is the CDR2. Counted from cysteine to phenylalanine, this CDR3 has 15 amino acids. This entry keeps only the CDR3 DNA: 45 bases, framed from base 1. Paper-wide results and their limitations: Blood samples also contained most of the expanded thyroid clonotypes (frequency above 0.001), which suggests that blood repertoires may reflect thyroid immune responses. During validation, the model predicted progression to ophthalmopathy a median of around 7 months ahead of onset, with almost 71% sensitivity and roughly 72% specificity. Sample size was not statistically predetermined, and blinding of investigators to group allocation was not performed. A 13 V-J signature model separated ophthalmopathy from stable hyperthyroidism, with around 90% sensitivity and roughly 81% specificity in cross-validation and 80%/75% in testing.

The hyperthyroidism patients were between 18 and 65 years old and newly diagnosed, with a disease duration of less than 2 months. The study excluded patients with uncontrolled infections, other autoimmune diseases, pregnancy or lactation. Diagnoses relied on clinical symptoms, serum thyroxine and TRAb, thyroid ultrasound and orbital computed tomography. For progressor patients, blood was drawn at the first diagnosis of hyperthyroidism, before any ophthalmopathy symptoms had appeared. Ficoll-Paque density gradient centrifugation was used to isolate PBMCs from about 9 ml of fresh peripheral blood. Patients classed as progressors first received a Graves' hyperthyroidism diagnosis and then went on to develop ophthalmopathy during follow-up. Total RNA was extracted using Trizol reagent, and RNA quality was assessed on an Agilent 2100 Bioanalyzer. This clonotype was seen many times. Its antigen target is currently unknown. Base qualities are not at hand, and no much larger clone is one base apart.

The sequenced material came from blood. Recombination joined TRBV9 with TRBJ2-3, with a weak D call of TRBD2 (5 bases match). The origin of this receptor is a woman between 25 and 40 years old with Graves' hyperthyroidism that later progressed to Graves' ophthalmopathy. The DNA sequence follows: TGTGCCAGCAGCGTAGCTGAGGGCTCCACAGATACGCAGTATTTT. Its translation is CASSVAEGSTDTQYF.